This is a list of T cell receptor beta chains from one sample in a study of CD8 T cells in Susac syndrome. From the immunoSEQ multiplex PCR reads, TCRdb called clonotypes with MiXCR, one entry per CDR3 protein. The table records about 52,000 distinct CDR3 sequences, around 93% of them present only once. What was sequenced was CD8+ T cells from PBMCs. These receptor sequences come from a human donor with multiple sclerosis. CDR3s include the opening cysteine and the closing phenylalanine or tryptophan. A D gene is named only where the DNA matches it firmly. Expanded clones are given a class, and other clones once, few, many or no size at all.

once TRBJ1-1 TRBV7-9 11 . TGTGCCAGCAGCTTAGACTCTGAAGCTTTCTTT CASSLDSEAFF
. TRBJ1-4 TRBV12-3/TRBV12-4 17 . TGTGCCAGCAGTCATGCTTTAGGACCACAAACTAATGAAAAACTGTTTTTT CASSHALGPQTNEKLFF
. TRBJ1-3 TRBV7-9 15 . TGTGCCAGCAGCCTAGGGGTAACCAGCGGAAACACCATATATTTT CASSLGVTSGNTIYF
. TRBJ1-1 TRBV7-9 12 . TGTGCCACCACCGGGAGTAACACTGAAGCTTTCTTT CATTGSNTEAFF
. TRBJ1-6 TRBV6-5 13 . TGTGCCAGCAGTTACTCGGAGGGGTCTCCCCTCCACTTT CASSYSEGSPLHF
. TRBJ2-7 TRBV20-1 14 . TGCAGTGCTAGAGATCTAGCAGGGAGATACGAGCAGTACTTC CSARDLAGRYEQYF
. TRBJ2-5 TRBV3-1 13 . TGTGCCAGCAGCCAAGATGTACAAGAGACCCAGTACTTC CASSQDVQETQYF
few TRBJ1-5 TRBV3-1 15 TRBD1 TGTGCCAGCAGCCAAGGTACAGGGGCTTATCAGCCCCAGCATTTT CASSQGTGAYQPQHF
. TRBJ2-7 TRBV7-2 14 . TGTGCCAGCAGCTTAGCGTCGGGCACCTACGAGCAGTACTTC CASSLASGTYEQYF
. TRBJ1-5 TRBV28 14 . TGTGCCAGCAGTTTGGTGATTAGCAATCAGCCCCAGCATTTT CASSLVISNQPQHF
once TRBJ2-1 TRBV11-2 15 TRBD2 TGTGCCAGCAGCTTAGCTAGCGGGGCGTGGAATGAGCAGTTCTTC CASSLASGAWNEQFF
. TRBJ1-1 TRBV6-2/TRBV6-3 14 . TGTGCCAGCAGGGAACAGGGCCTATGGGCTGAAGCTTTCTTT CASREQGLWAEAFF
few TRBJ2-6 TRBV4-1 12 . TGCGCCAGCCACTCTGGGGCCAACGTCCTGACTTTC CASHSGANVLTF
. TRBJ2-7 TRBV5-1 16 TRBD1 TGCGCCAGCAGTCCCTCCGGGACAGGGCGGCCCCTCGAGCAGTACTTC CASSPSGTGRPLEQYF
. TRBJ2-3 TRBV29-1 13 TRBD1 TGCAGCGCCGAACTCCTTGGACAGGCAACGCAGTATTTT CSAELLGQATQYF
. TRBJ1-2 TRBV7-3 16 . TGTGCCAGCAGCCTGTTGGGAGGTAGTCATCCCTATGGCTACACCTTC CASSLLGGSHPYGYTF
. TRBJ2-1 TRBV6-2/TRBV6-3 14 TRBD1 TGTGCCAGCAGTACGGACAGGGACTACAATGAGCAGTTCTTC CASSTDRDYNEQFF
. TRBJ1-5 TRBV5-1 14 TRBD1 TGCGCCAGCAGCTTGTGGACAGGGTCTTGGCCCCAGCATTTT CASSLWTGSWPQHF
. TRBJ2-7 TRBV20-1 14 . TGCAGTGCTAGAGACGGAGGGCCAGGGGACGAGCAGTACTTC CSARDGGPGDEQYF
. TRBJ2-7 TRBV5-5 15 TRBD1 TGTGCCAGCAGCTTGGCCGGGGACAGGGGCAATGAGCAGTACTTC CASSLAGDRGNEQYF
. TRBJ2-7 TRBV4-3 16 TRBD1 TGCGCCAGCAGCCAAGGACAGGGATCCAGTCTTTGGGAGCAGTACTTC CASSQGQGSSLWEQYF
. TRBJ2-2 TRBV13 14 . TGTGCCAGCCAGCAAGGAATGGACACCGGGGAGCTGTTTTTT CASQQGMDTGELFF
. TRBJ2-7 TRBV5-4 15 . TGTGCCAGCAGCTTGGAGGGCACCCGCTCCTACGAGCAGTACTTC CASSLEGTRSYEQYF
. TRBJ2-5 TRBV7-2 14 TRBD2 TGTGCCAGCAGCTTTAGCGGGGGGAAAGAGACCCAGTACTTC CASSFSGGKETQYF
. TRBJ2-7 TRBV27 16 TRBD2 TGTGCCAGCAGTCCCACCGGACTAGCCGAGGTCTACGAGCAGTACTTC CASSPTGLAEVYEQYF
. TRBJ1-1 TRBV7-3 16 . TGTGCCAGCAGCTTAAGTAGCGCAGGGCTGAACACTGAAGCTTTCTTT CASSLSSAGLNTEAFF
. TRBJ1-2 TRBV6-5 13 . TGTGCCAGCAGTGGGCAGGGGCACTATGGCTACACCTTC CASSGQGHYGYTF
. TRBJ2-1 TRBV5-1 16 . TGCGCCAGCAGTTATACAGGGCCCGGGGCCTACAATGAGCAGTTCTTC CASSYTGPGAYNEQFF
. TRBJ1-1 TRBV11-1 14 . TGTGCCAGCAGTTTCCTCCGGGACCGCACTGAAGCTTTCTTT CASSFLRDRTEAFF
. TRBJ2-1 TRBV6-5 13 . TGTGCCAGCAGATTCATCCACAACAACGAGCAGTTCTTC CASRFIHNNEQFF
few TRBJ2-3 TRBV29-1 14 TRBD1 TGCAGCGATATACAGGGGGGCAGCACAGATACGCAGTATTTT CSDIQGGSTDTQYF
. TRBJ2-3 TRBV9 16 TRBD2 TGTGCCAGCAGCGTAGCCGGGGGGGCCGGGGAAGATACGCAGTATTTT CASSVAGGAGEDTQYF
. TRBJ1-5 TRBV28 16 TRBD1 TGTGCCAGCAGTTTCTTGGACAGGGGGCGGGCTCAGCCCCAGCATTTT CASSFLDRGRAQPQHF
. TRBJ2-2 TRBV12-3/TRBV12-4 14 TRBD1 TGTGCCACTCCCGACAGGGAGAACACCGGGGAGCTGTTTTTT CATPDRENTGELFF
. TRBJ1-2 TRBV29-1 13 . TGCAGCGTTGAACGGGACATGTTGTGGGGCTACACCTTC CSVERDMLWGYTF
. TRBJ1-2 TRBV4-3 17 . TGCGCCAGCAGCCAAGAAGGCTCGGCAGGGGATAGCTATGGCTACACCTTC CASSQEGSAGDSYGYTF
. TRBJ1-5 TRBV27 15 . TGTGCCAGCAGTTTGACGGTTTATAGCAATCAGCCCCAGCATTTT CASSLTVYSNQPQHF
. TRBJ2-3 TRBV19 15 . TGTGCCAGTAGTAACCGGGGGGCTAGCACAGATACGCAGTATTTT CASSNRGASTDTQYF
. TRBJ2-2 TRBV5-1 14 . TGCGCCAGCAGCTTGGGGCGAGGCACCGGGGAGCTGTTTTTT CASSLGRGTGELFF
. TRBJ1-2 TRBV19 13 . TGTGCCAGTAGTCCAGACTACTCCTATGGCTACACCTTC CASSPDYSYGYTF
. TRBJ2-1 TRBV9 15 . TGTGCCAGCAGCGTAGAGAAGGGGGGGAGCTATGAGCAGTTCTTC CASSVEKGGSYEQFF